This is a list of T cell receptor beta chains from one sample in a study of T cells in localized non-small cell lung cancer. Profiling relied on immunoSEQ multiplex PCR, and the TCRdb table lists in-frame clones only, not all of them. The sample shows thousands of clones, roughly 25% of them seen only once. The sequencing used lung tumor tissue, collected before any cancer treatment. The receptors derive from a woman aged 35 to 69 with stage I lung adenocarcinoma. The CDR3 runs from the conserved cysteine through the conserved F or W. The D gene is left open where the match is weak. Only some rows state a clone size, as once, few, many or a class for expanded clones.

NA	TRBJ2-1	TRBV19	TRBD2	TGTGCCAGTACGGTCGCTAGCGGGGTAGGCAATGAGCAGTTCTTC	CASTVASGVGNEQFF
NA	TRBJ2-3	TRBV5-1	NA	TGCGCCAGCAGCTTGGGGGGGTCTGGCACAGATACGCAGTATTTT	CASSLGGSGTDTQYF
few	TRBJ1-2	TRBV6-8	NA	TGTGCCAGCAGTCGAACGGGGGGAAACTATGGCTACACCTTC	CASSRTGGNYGYTF
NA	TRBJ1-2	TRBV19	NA	TGTGCCAGTAGTCCCCCAGGGGAGGCGCTTGGCTACACCTTC	CASSPPGEALGYTF
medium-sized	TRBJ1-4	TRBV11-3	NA	TGTGCCAGCAGCTTAGTTTCAGGGGCGGGTAGTGGAAAACTGTTTTTT	CASSLVSGAGSGKLFF
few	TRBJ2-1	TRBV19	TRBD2	TGTGCCAGTAGTATCCCCGGGGGGGCCTACAATGAGCAGTTCTTC	CASSIPGGAYNEQFF
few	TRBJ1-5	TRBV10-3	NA	TGTGCCAGCAGGGAGTACAGCAATCAGCCCCAGCATTTT	CASREYSNQPQHF
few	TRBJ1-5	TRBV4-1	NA	TGCGCCAGCAGCCAACCGGGGTCCACTACCGTTGGGCCCCAGCATTTT	CASSQPGSTTVGPQHF
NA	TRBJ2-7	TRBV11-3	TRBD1	TGTGCCAGCAGCTTCCTGGGAGAGGGGACAGGGTTCCCCTACGAGCAGTACTTC	CASSFLGEGTGFPYEQYF
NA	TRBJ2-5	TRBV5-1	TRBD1	TGCGCCAGCAGCGGGGGGACAGGGGTTTCGAAGACCCAGTACTTC	CASSGGTGVSKTQYF
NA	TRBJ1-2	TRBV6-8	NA	TGTGCCAGCAGTTACCAACCTTTTACTTCTAACTATGGCTACACCTTC	CASSYQPFTSNYGYTF
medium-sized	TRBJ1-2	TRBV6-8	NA	TGTGCCAGCAGTGTTGGGACCGAGCCTAACTATGGCTACACCTTC	CASSVGTEPNYGYTF
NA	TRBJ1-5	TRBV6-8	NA	TGTGCCACCAGGGGTGGTGGCAATCAGCCCCAGCATTTT	CATRGGGNQPQHF
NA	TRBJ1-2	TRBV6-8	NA	TGTGCCAGCAAGGGCGGATGGAACTATGGCTACACCTTC	CASKGGWNYGYTF
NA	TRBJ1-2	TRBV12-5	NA	TGTGCCAGCAATATAATGGACAGACCCTCCTATGGCTACACCTTC	CASNIMDRPSYGYTF
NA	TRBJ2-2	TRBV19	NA	TGTGCCAGTAGTATGAGTGTTGGGGGGACTGCCGGGGAGCTGTTTTTT	CASSMSVGGTAGELFF
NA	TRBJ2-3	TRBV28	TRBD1	TGTGCCAGCAGTTTATCCGGACAGGGCCACACAGATACGCAGTATTTT	CASSLSGQGHTDTQYF
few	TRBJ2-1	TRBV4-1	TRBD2	TGCGCCAGCAGCCAAGAGCCCAGCGGGGGAGGTTACAATGAGCAGTTCTTC	CASSQEPSGGGYNEQFF
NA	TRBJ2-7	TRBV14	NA	TGTGCCAGCAGCCAAGTTTTACATAATTACGAGCAGTACTTC	CASSQVLHNYEQYF
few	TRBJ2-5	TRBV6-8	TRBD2	TGTGCCATCAGTCAAGCGGGGGTTGGAGGAGAGACCCAGTACTTC	CAISQAGVGGETQYF
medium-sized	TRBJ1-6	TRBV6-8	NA	TGTGCCAGCAGTGGTTCGTATAATTCACCCCTCCACTTT	CASSGSYNSPLHF
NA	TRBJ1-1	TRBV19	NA	TGTGCCAGTAGTATTTCTATAATAATTGGGGGTGGCACTGAAGCTTTCTTT	CASSISIIIGGGTEAFF
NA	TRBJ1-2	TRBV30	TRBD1	TGTGCCTGGAGCCACGGGACAGGTAGCATCTACACCTTC	CAWSHGTGSIYTF
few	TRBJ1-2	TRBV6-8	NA	TGTGCCAGCACCAGAACAGGACCCTATGGCTACACCTTC	CASTRTGPYGYTF
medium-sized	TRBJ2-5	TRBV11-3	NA	TGTGCCAGCAGCCGCGAACCGGGTGGATCAGAGACCCAGTACTTC	CASSREPGGSETQYF
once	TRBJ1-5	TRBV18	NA	TGTGCCAGCTCACCAAGCAGGGACCAGCCCCAGCATTTT	CASSPSRDQPQHF
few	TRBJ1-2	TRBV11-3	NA	TGTGCCAGCAGCTTAGTGGGATTGGGGGGACGGCGGAACCACTATGGCTACACCTTC	CASSLVGLGGRRNHYGYTF
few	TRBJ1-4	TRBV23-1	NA	TGCGCCAGCAGCCAAGGGAGGGGGACATTGAATGAAAAACTGTTTTTT	CASSQGRGTLNEKLFF
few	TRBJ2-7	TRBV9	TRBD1	TGTGCCAGCAGCCCAGGGGACAGCTACGAGCAGTACTTC	CASSPGDSYEQYF
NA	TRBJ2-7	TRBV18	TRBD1	TGTGCCAGCTCAGCGCAAGGGACAGGGCGCGAGGAGCAGTACTTC	CASSAQGTGREEQYF
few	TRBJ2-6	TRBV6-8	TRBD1	TGTGCCAGCAGTTACAGACCCCAGGGGGCTTCCTCTGGGGCCAACGTCCTGACTTTC	CASSYRPQGASSGANVLTF
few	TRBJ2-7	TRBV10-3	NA	TGTGCCATCAGTGAGCCGACACATTCCTACGAGCAGTACTTC	CAISEPTHSYEQYF
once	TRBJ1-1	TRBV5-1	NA	TGCGCCAGCAGCTTAGACCAGGTAAACACTGAAGCTTTCTTT	CASSLDQVNTEAFF
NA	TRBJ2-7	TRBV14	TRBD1	TGTGCCAGCAGCCCTGTCCCGGGACAGGGGGTTTTTAGCTCCTACGAGCAGTACTTC	CASSPVPGQGVFSSYEQYF
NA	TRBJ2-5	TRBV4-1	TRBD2	TGCGCCAGCGCCGAAAGGGGACTAGCGGGGGGCCCGCGACAAGAGACCCAGTACTTC	CASAERGLAGGPRQETQYF
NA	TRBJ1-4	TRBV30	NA	TGTGCCTGGAGCTCGGGGCTCTTTGGAGGGCTTAATGAAAAACTGTTTTTT	CAWSSGLFGGLNEKLFF
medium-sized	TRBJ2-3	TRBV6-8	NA	TGTGCCAGCAGTGAGGTTAGCGGAAGCACAGATACGCAGTATTTT	CASSEVSGSTDTQYF
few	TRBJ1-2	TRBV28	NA	TGTGCCAGCATTGGGTTGAACTATGGCTACACCTTC	CASIGLNYGYTF
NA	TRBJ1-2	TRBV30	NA	TGTGCCTGGAAAGGGCAGACCGCTAACTATGGCTACACCTTC	CAWKGQTANYGYTF
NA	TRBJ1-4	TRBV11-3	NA	TGTGCCAGCAGCTTAGGGGGGGCGGCAGGGTTTCTGTTTTTT	CASSLGGAAGFLFF
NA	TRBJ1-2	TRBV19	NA	TGTGCCAGTAGACCCGACAGGCGCTATGGCTACACCTTC	CASRPDRRYGYTF
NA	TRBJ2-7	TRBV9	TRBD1	TGTGCCAGCAGCCCCGGGACAGGGTACTACGAGCAGTACTTC	CASSPGTGYYEQYF
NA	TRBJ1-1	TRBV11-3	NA	TGTGCCAGCAGCTTCAGGGCGGGTGGTCCCATGACTATGAACACTGAAGCTTTCTTT	CASSFRAGGPMTMNTEAFF